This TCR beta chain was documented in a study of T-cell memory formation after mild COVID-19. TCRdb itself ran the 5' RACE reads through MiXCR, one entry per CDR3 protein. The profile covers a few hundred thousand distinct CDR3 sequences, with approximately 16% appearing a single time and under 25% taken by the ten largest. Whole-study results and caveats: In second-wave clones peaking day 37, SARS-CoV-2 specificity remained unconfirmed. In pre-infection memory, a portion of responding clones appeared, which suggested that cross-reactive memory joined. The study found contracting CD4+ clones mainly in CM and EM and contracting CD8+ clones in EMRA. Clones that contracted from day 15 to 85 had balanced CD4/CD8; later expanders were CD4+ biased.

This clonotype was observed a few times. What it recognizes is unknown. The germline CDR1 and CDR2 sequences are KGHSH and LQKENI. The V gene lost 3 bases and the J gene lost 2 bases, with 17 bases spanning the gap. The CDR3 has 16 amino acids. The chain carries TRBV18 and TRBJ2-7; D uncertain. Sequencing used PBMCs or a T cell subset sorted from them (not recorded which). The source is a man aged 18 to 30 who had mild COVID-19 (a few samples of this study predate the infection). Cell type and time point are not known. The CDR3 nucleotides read TGTGCCAGCTCACCGCTTCCCATAGGGTCCGCCTACGAGCAGTACTTC. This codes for CASSPLPIGSAYEQYF.